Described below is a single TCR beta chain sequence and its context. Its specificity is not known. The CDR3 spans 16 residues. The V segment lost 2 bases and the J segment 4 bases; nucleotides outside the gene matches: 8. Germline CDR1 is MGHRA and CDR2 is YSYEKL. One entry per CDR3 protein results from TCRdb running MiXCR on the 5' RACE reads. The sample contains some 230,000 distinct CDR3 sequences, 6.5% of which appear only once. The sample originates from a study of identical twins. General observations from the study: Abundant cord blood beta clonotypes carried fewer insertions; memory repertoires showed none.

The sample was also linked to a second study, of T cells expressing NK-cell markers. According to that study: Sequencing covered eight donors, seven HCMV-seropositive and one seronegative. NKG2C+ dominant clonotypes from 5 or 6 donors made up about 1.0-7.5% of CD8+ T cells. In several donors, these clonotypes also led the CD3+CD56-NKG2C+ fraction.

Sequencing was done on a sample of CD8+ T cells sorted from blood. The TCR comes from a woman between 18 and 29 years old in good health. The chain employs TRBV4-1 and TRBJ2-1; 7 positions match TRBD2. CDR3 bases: TGCGCCAGCAGCCAAAATCTAGCGGAAGAATACAATGAGCAGTTCTTC. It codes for CASSQNLAEEYNEQFF.